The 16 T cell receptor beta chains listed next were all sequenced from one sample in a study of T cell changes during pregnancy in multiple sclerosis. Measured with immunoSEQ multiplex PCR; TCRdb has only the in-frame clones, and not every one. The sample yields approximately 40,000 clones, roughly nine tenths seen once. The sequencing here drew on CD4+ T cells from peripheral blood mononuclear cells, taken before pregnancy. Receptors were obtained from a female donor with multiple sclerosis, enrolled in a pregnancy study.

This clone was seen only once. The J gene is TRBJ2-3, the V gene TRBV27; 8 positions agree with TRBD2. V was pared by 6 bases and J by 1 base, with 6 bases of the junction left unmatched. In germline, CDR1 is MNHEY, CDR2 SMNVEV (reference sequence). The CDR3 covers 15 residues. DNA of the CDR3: TGTGCCAGCAGCCCCGGGACTAGAGGCACAGATACGCAGTATTTT. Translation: CASSPGTRGTDTQYF.

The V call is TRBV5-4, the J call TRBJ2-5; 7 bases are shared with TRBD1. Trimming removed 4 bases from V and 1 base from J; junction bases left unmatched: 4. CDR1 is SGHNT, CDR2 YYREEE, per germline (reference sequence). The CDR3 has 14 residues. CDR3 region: CASSTGQAQETQYF. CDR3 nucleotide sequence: TGTGCCAGCAGCACCGGACAGGCCCAAGAGACCCAGTACTTC.

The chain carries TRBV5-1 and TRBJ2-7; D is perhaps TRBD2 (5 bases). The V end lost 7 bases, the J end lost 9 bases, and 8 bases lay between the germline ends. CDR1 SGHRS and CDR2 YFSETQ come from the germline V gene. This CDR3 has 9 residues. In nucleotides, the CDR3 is TGCGCCAGCCGAAGCGGGCAGTACTTC. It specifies CASRSGQYF. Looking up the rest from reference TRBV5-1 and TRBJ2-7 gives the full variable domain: KAGVTQTPRYLIKTRGQQVTLSCSPISGHRSVSWYQQTPGQGLQFLFEYFSETQRNKGNFPGRFSGRQFSNSRSEMNVSTLELGDSALYLCASRSGQYFGPGTRLTVT.

CDR3 nucleotide sequence: TGTGCCAGCAACTCCGGGGTTAACTATGGCTACACCTTC. Its translation is CASNSGVNYGYTF. J is TRBJ1-2 and V is TRBV28; D is unclear. The CDR3 extends over 13 amino acids. The ends were cut back, 7 bases at V and 1 base at J, with 10 bases in the middle. Germline values: CDR1 MDHEN, CDR2 SYDVKM.

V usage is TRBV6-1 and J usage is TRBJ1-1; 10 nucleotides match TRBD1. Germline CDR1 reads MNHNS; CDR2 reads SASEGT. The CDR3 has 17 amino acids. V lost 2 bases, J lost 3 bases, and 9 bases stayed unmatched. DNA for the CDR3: TGTGCCAGCAGTGAACCCGCGGGAGGGACAGGGGACACTGAAGCTTTCTTT. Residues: CASSEPAGGTGDTEAFF.

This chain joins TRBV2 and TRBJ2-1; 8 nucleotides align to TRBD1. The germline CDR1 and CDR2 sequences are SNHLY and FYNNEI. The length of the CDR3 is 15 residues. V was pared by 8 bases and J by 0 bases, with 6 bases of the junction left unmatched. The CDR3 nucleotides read TGTGCCAGCGTACAGGGGGAGAACTCCTACAATGAGCAGTTCTTC. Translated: CASVQGENSYNEQFF.

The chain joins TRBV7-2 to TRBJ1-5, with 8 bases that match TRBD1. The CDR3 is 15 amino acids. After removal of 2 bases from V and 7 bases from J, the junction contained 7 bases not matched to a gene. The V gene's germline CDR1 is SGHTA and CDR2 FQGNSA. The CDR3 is CASSLIGDRGQPQHF. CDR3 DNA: TGTGCCAGCAGCTTAATTGGCGACAGGGGCCAGCCCCAGCATTTT.

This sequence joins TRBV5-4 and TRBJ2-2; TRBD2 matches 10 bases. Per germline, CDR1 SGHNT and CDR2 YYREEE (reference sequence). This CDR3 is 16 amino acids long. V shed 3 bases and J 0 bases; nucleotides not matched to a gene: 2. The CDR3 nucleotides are TGTGCCAGCAGCTGGGGACTAGCGACGAACACCGGGGAGCTGTTTTTT. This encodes CASSWGLATNTGELFF.

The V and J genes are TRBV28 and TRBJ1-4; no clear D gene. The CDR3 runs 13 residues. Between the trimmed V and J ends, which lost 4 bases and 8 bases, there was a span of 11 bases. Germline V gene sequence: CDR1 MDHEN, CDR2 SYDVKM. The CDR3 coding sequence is TGTGCCAGCAGTTCGTCGGTTGAGGAAAAACTGTTTTTT. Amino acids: CASSSSVEEKLFF.

The CDR3: CASSPDRLRHGGYTF. The CDR3 coding sequence is TGTGCCAGCAGCCCCGACAGGTTAAGACACGGTGGCTACACCTTC. The chain links TRBV11-2 to TRBJ1-2, with D possibly being TRBD1 (6 bases). Germline assignment: CDR1 SGHAT and CDR2 FQNNGV. The CDR3 is 15 amino acids. The germline V and J ends were trimmed by 5 bases and 7 bases, with 20 bases remaining between them.

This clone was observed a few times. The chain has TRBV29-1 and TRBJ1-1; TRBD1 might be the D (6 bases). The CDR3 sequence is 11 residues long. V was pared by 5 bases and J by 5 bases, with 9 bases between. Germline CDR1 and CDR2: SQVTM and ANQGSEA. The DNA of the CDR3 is TGCAGCGTTTTACAGGGAACTGAAGCTTTCTTT. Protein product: CSVLQGTEAFF.

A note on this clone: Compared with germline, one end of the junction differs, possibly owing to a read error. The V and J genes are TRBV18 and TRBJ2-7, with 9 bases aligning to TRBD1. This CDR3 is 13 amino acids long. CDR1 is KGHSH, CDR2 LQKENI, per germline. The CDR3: CVSSPWTGDEQYF. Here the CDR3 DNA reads TGTGTCAGCTCACCGTGGACAGGGGACGAGCAGTACTTC.

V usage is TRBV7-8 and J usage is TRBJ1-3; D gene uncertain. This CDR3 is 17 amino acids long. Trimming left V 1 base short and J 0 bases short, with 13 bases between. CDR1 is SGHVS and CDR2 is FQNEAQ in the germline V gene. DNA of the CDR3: TGTGCCAGCAGCTTAGTGACTCAGACCGTCTCTGGAAACACCATATATTTT. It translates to CASSLVTQTVSGNTIYF.

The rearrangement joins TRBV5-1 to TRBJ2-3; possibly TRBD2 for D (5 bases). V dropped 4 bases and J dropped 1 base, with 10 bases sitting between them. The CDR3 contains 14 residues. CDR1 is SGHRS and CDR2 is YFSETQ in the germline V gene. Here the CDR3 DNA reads TGCGCCAGCAGCCGGGCGGGTGGCACAGATACGCAGTATTTT. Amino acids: CASSRAGGTDTQYF. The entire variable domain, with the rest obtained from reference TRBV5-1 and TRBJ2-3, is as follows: KAGVTQTPRYLIKTRGQQVTLSCSPISGHRSVSWYQQTPGQGLQFLFEYFSETQRNKGNFPGRFSGRQFSNSRSEMNVSTLELGDSALYLCASSRAGGTDTQYFGPGTRLTVL.

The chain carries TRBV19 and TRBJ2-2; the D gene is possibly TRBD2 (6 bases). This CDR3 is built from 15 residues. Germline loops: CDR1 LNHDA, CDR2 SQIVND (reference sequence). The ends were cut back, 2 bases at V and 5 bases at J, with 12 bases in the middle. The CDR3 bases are TGTGCCAGTAGTATAATTAGTGGAGGGACCGGGGAGCTGTTTTTT. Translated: CASSIISGGTGELFF.

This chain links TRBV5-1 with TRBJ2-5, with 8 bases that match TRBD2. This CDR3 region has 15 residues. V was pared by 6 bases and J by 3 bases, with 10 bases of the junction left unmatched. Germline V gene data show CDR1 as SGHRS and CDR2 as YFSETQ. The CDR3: CASKVNGAGEETQYF. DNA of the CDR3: TGCGCCAGCAAAGTTAACGGAGCGGGGGAAGAGACCCAGTACTTC.